The sequence of this TCR beta chain was determined in a study of blood T cell repertoires in COVID-19. Across the study: The analysed material was cDNA or gDNA that came from T cells, B-cell-depleted T cells, or PBMCs.

This clone came up a few times. Trimming removed 0 bases from V and 5 bases from J, with 8 bases in between. The germline gives CDR1 SGHTA, CDR2 FQGTGA. The CDR3 runs to 13 residues. Authors' processing steps: From reference gene primer amplification, estimates of nucleated cell counts were derived. The table came from immunoSEQ multiplex PCR; TCRdb's copy has only in-frame clones and leaves some out. V and J calls and clone size are copied from that table; D and trimming were computed from the DNA. The sample has hundreds of thousands of clones, 83% seen once. The receptor comes from a man of 80 years or more with acute or convalescent COVID-19. The chain combines TRBV7-3 with TRBJ2-7; tentatively, D is TRBD2 (5 bases). The sequencing sample was made of peripheral blood. This chain's CDR3 is CASSLTVRDEQYF. CDR3 in DNA: TGTGCCAGCAGCTTAACGGTGCGGGACGAGCAGTACTTC.